Listed here are 30 T cell receptor beta chains from one sample, sequenced in a study of blood T cell repertoires in COVID-19. The repertoire was sequenced with immunoSEQ multiplex PCR; TCRdb's copy has only in-frame clones and lacks some. The sample gives around 160,000 clones, 80% of which show up once; 4.5% to 7.5% is in the top ten. Sequenced material: PBMCs or T cells enriched from blood (not recorded which). Receptors were obtained from a man aged 40-50 years who had recovered from COVID-19.

CDR3 sequence reads: CASSRPGETLTQYF. CDR3 nucleotides: TGTGCCAGTAGCCGGCCAGGCGAAACCCTGACCCAGTACTTC. V gene TRBV19 combines with J gene TRBJ2-5; D is unresolved. The CDR3 has 14 amino acids. Germline CDR1 is LNHDA and CDR2 is SQIVND (reference sequence). V was shortened by 6 bases and J by 7 bases, with 18 bases between the two germline ends. The entire variable domain, with the rest obtained from reference TRBV19 and TRBJ2-5, is as follows: DGGITQSPKYLFRKEGQNVTLSCEQNLNHDAMYWYRQDPGQGLRLIYYSQIVNDFQKGDIAEGYSVSREKKESFPLTVTSAQKNPTAFYLCASSRPGETLTQYFGPGTRLLVL.

This clone occurred a few times. The genes are TRBV9 and TRBJ2-3; possible D gene TRBD1, 6 bases. Germline-derived CDR1 and CDR2 are SGDLS and YYNGEE. V was trimmed by 0 bases and J by 4 bases, leaving 15 bases between them. The CDR3 consists of 16 residues. The CDR3 protein is CASSVGVVGAPDTQYF. In nucleotides, the CDR3 is TGTGCCAGCAGCGTAGGGGTCGTGGGGGCCCCAGATACGCAGTATTTT.

This chain links TRBV2 with TRBJ2-5, with D perhaps TRBD1 (6 bases). The germline CDR1 and CDR2 sequences are SNHLY and FYNNEI. Trimming cost V 2 bases and J 4 bases, with 11 bases left between them. CDR3 size: 14 residues. CDR3: CASSENVGGETQYF. For the CDR3, the DNA is TGTGCCAGCAGTGAAAATGTAGGGGGAGAGACCCAGTACTTC. The full variable domain, in which reference TRBV2 and TRBJ2-5 provide the parts outside the CDR3, is EPEVTQTPSHQVTQMGQEVILRCVPISNHLYFYWYRQILGQKVEFLVSFYNNEISEKSEIFDDQFSVERPDGSNFTLKIRSTKLEDSAMYFCASSENVGGETQYFGPGTRLLVL.

This clone showed up just a few times. The V and J genes are TRBV6-5 and TRBJ2-2; 10 bases match TRBD2. Germline CDR1 and CDR2: MNHEY and SVGAGI. Trimming removed 6 bases from V and 6 bases from J; junction bases left unmatched: 1. The length of the CDR3 is 13 residues. In nucleotides, the CDR3 is TGTGCCAGCAGACTAGCGGGGCCCGGGGAGCTGTTTTTT. This codes for CASRLAGPGELFF.

The rearrangement links TRBV10-2 to TRBJ1-1, with 8 bases matching TRBD1. This CDR3 is built from 14 residues. Germline V gene lookup returns CDR1 WSHSY and CDR2 SAAADI. J gave up 5 bases and V 5 bases, and 7 bases lay outside the gene matches. This chain's CDR3 is CASSLRGRRTEAFF. The CDR3 region has the DNA TGCGCCAGCAGTCTCAGGGGGCGACGGACTGAAGCTTTCTTT.

The table lists this clone with a few counts. The gene calls are TRBV30 and TRBJ2-3; 8 bases map to TRBD2. Per the germline V gene, CDR1 is GTSNPN and CDR2 is SVGIG (reference sequence). This CDR3 contains 16 residues. With V trimmed by 2 bases and J by 4 bases, 11 bases remained unmatched. CDR3 in DNA: TGTGCCTGGAGTTCCCCCGGGACTAGAGGGTCAGATACGCAGTATTTT. Its translation: CAWSSPGTRGSDTQYF.

This chain uses TRBV24-1 with TRBJ2-4; possible D gene TRBD1, 7 bases. Per the germline V gene, CDR1 is KGHDR and CDR2 is SFDVKD. V was cut by 4 bases and J by 8 bases, with 14 bases left in between. This CDR3 is 14 amino acids long. CDR3 bases: TGTGCCACCAGTGAAGGAGGGGGCGAGTACATTCAGTACTTC. As protein: CATSEGGGEYIQYF.

The chain employs TRBV19 and TRBJ1-2, with D maybe TRBD1 (6 bases). Germline loops: CDR1 LNHDA, CDR2 SQIVND (reference sequence). V lost 3 bases and J 6 bases, leaving 17 bases between the germline ends. This CDR3 is built from 15 residues. CDR3 coding DNA: TGTGCCAGTAGTATCCAAGGACAGCGATTGGATGGCTACACCTTC. Residues: CASSIQGQRLDGYTF.

V usage is TRBV12-3 or TRBV12-4 and J usage is TRBJ2-5, with unresolved D. The CDR3 has 13 residues. V lost 9 bases and J 0 bases, leaving 11 bases between the germline ends. Here the CDR3 reads CASGETDQETQYF. CDR3 nucleotides: TGTGCCAGTGGTGAAACGGACCAAGAGACCCAGTACTTC.

The rearrangement links TRBV25-1 to TRBJ1-2; possible D gene TRBD1, 5 bases. Germline V gives CDR1 MGHDK, CDR2 SYGVNS. The CDR3 has 15 amino acids. Between the trimmed V and J ends, which lost 2 bases and 5 bases, there was a span of 15 bases. The CDR3 region is CASSEMTGVDYGYTF. CDR3 sequence (DNA): TGTGCCAGCAGTGAAATGACGGGGGTCGATTATGGCTACACCTTC.

This clone is a singleton in its sample. This sequence joins TRBV9 and TRBJ1-2; 7 bases line up with TRBD1. Unmatched junction bases numbered 8, after V lost 3 bases and J lost 3 bases. Germline V gene sequence: CDR1 SGDLS, CDR2 YYNGEE. The CDR3 spans 15 residues. The CDR3 region has the DNA TGTGCCAGCAGCGCCGACAGGGACGTTGACTATGGCTACACCTTC. Encoded protein: CASSADRDVDYGYTF. Based on the CDR3 plus reference TRBV9 and TRBJ1-2, the full variable domain is DSGVTQTPKHLITATGQRVTLRCSPRSGDLSVYWYQQSLDQGLQFLIQYYNGEERAKGNILERFSAQQFPDLHSELNLSSLELGDSALYFCASSADRDVDYGYTFGSGTRLTVV.

The J gene is TRBJ2-5, the V gene TRBV9; D is ambiguous. CDR1 SGDLS and CDR2 YYNGEE come from the germline V gene. The CDR3 sequence is 12 residues long. Trimming took off 1 base at V and 5 bases at J, with 6 bases between the two ends. The CDR3 DNA follows: TGTGCCAGCAGCGTAAACGCGGAGACCCAGTACTTC. Its protein is CASSVNAETQYF.

V is TRBV6-5 and J is TRBJ1-2; a possible D gene is TRBD1 (5 bases). Germline assignment: CDR1 MNHEY and CDR2 SVGAGI. V was shortened by 7 bases and J by 4 bases, with 19 bases between the two germline ends. The CDR3 has 15 residues. The CDR3 sequence is CASTGQGEGGYGYTF. The CDR3 nucleotides read TGTGCCAGCACTGGGCAAGGGGAGGGAGGCTATGGCTACACCTTC.

This clone was counted once. This rearrangement joins TRBV27 to TRBJ1-5, with TRBD1 matching 8 bases. The junction had 5 bases not matched to a gene; V was cut back by 5 bases and J by 5 bases. CDR1 is MNHEY, CDR2 SMNVEV, per germline (reference sequence). The CDR3 loop spans 14 amino acids. CDR3 sequence (DNA): TGTGCCAGCAGTGACGGACAGGGCCATCAGCCCCAGCATTTT. Its translation is CASSDGQGHQPQHF.

The rearrangement links TRBV4-1 to TRBJ2-5; perhaps TRBD2 as D (5 bases). The CDR3 has 14 residues. Germline V gene sequence: CDR1 MGHRA, CDR2 YSYEKL. V gave up 4 bases and J gave up 5 bases, with 14 bases separating them. CDR3 protein: CASSRAAIGETQYF. In DNA, the CDR3 is TGCGCCAGCAGCCGAGCGGCGATAGGGGAGACCCAGTACTTC.

This clone was detected only once. The chain couples TRBV5-1 to TRBJ2-1; D not certain. V lost 6 bases to trimming and J lost 12 bases, with 25 bases between them. This CDR3 is built from 15 residues. Germline V CDR1 and CDR2: SGHRS, YFSETQ. Written as DNA, the CDR3 is TGCGCCAGCACCCCAGTCGCAGGTCCAACCGTCGGGCAGTTCTTC. Amino acids: CASTPVAGPTVGQFF.

The gene calls are TRBV9 and TRBJ2-2, with TRBD2 matching over 7 bases. The CDR3 contains 15 residues. The germline V gene has CDR1 SGDLS and CDR2 YYNGEE. V gave up 0 bases and J gave up 5 bases; unmatched junction bases: 4. CDR3 sequence: CASSVERGETGELFF. The CDR3 DNA is TGTGCCAGCAGCGTAGAGCGGGGTGAAACCGGGGAGCTGTTTTTT.

The chain joins TRBV6-4 to TRBJ1-1, with 8 bases fitting TRBD1. The V gene's germline CDR1 is MRHNA and CDR2 SNTAGT. The length of the CDR3 is 14 residues. Losses at the gene ends were 5 bases for V and 5 bases for J; bases not matched to a gene: 7. Here the CDR3 DNA reads TGTGCCAGCAGTCCGACAGGGGATAGGACTGAAGCTTTCTTT. This sequence encodes CASSPTGDRTEAFF.

This sequence joins TRBV6-5 and TRBJ1-2, with 10 bases lining up with TRBD1. CDR3 size: 12 residues. Germline lookup yields CDR1 MNHEY and CDR2 SVGAGI. V trimming: 7 bases; J trimming: 6 bases; junction bases outside the gene matches: 2. CDR3: CASNDRGHGYTF. In nucleotides, the CDR3 is TGTGCCAGCAACGACAGGGGGCATGGCTACACCTTC.

The V gene is TRBV5-1, the J gene TRBJ2-7; D remains unclear. Trimming shortened V by 4 bases and J by 2 bases, and 13 bases separated the two germline ends. CDR1 and CDR2 (germline): SGHRS, YFSETQ. The length of the CDR3 is 14 residues. DNA for the CDR3: TGCGCCAGCAGCCTCCTCGGTGTGACCTACGAGCAGTACTTC. Translated: CASSLLGVTYEQYF.

This chain uses TRBV30 with TRBJ2-3, with D possibly TRBD2 on 6 matching bases. The CDR3 has 17 amino acids. The germline gives CDR1 GTSNPN, CDR2 SVGIG (reference sequence). V lost 0 bases, J lost 0 bases, and 16 bases lay in between. The CDR3 loop reads CAWSVPPRGVSTDTQYF. CDR3 sequence (DNA): TGTGCCTGGAGTGTACCCCCGCGCGGGGTGAGCACAGATACGCAGTATTTT. The entire variable domain, with the rest obtained from reference TRBV30 and TRBJ2-3, is as follows: SQTIHQWPATLVQPVGSPLSLECTVEGTSNPNLYWYRQAAGRGLQLLFYSVGIGQISSEVPQNLSASRPQDRQFILSSKKLLLSDSGFYLCAWSVPPRGVSTDTQYFGPGTRLTVL.

The rearrangement links TRBV7-3 to TRBJ2-6; 7 bases align to TRBD1. CDR3 length: 17 amino acids. Germline CDR1 is SGHTA and CDR2 is FQGTGA. V lost 5 bases to trimming and J lost 0 bases; unmatched junction nucleotides: 7. The CDR3 bases are TGTGCCAGCAGCCAGGGGGTATCCAACTCTGGGGCCAACGTCCTGACTTTC. Its translation: CASSQGVSNSGANVLTF.

V is TRBV7-2 and J is TRBJ1-2; D remains unclear. The CDR3 runs 19 residues. Trimming removed 4 bases at V and 0 bases at J, with 24 bases between. From germline, CDR1 is SGHTA and CDR2 FQGNSA. The CDR3: CASSSPARAESKANYGYTF. The CDR3 bases are TGTGCCAGCAGCTCCCCTGCGAGGGCGGAGAGTAAAGCTAACTATGGCTACACCTTC.

This clone has more than one count but fewer than ten. J is TRBJ1-1 and V is TRBV6-5; D is ambiguous. The CDR3 extends over 14 amino acids. With 0 bases removed from V and 6 bases from J, the gap between germline ends came to 11 bases. CDR1 and CDR2 from the germline V gene are MNHEY and SVGAGI. The CDR3 loop reads CASSYSSGWAEAFF. DNA for the CDR3: TGTGCCAGCAGTTACTCGAGCGGGTGGGCTGAAGCTTTCTTT.

The rearrangement links TRBV12-5 to TRBJ2-2, with D possibly matching TRBD1 (5 bases). The CDR3 contains 18 residues. V was pared by 6 bases and J by 4 bases, with 24 bases between. CDR1 and CDR2 from the germline V gene are LGHNT and FRNRAP. CDR3: CASGRLQKLGQGTGELFF. The CDR3 nucleotides are TGTGCTAGTGGCCGCCTCCAAAAGTTAGGGCAGGGCACCGGGGAGCTGTTTTTT.

This clone was detected once. The chain couples TRBV5-4 to TRBJ2-5, with 15 nucleotides matching TRBD2. With V trimmed by 0 bases and J by 2 bases, 8 bases remained unmatched. The CDR3 sequence is 19 residues long. From germline, CDR1 is SGHNT and CDR2 YYREEE (reference sequence). This CDR3 reads CASSLARTSGGGIQETQYF. CDR3 DNA: TGTGCCAGCAGCTTGGCCCGGACTAGCGGGGGGGGAATTCAAGAGACCCAGTACTTC.

This chain connects TRBV19 to TRBJ2-3; 7 bases match TRBD2. V trimming: 2 bases; J trimming: 2 bases; junction bases outside the gene matches: 7. Germline-derived CDR1 and CDR2 are LNHDA and SQIVND (reference sequence). The CDR3 loop spans 16 amino acids. The CDR3 region is CASSIWGTSDTDTQYF. The CDR3 DNA is TGTGCCAGTAGTATATGGGGAACTAGCGACACAGATACGCAGTATTTT.

The rearrangement joins TRBV24-1 to TRBJ2-3; D is uncertain. CDR1 is KGHDR, CDR2 SFDVKD, per germline. The CDR3 contains 14 residues. V lost 6 bases and J lost 5, with 14 bases in between. The CDR3 protein is CATSSTQLRDTQYF. The DNA of the CDR3 is TGTGCCACCAGTAGTACACAGCTCCGAGATACGCAGTATTTT.

This clone was counted between two and nine times. Other DNA sequences in the sample encode the same CDR3. V is TRBV6-5 and J is TRBJ2-2, with no clear D. CDR3 size: 12 residues. Trimming pared 6 bases from V and 5 bases from J, leaving 7 bases between. Germline CDR1 and CDR2: MNHEY and SVGAGI. The CDR3 DNA follows: TGTGCCAGCAGACCTCAGACCGGGGAGCTGTTTTTT. This gives the protein CASRPQTGELFF.

The chain has TRBV30 and TRBJ2-5; TRBD1 is a possible D gene (7 bases). CDR1 and CDR2 from the germline V gene are GTSNPN and SVGIG (reference sequence). V shed 4 bases and J shed 4 bases, with 13 bases lying between them. This CDR3 has 13 amino acids. Written as DNA, the CDR3 is TGTGCCTGGAAGGAGGGGGCCGGAGAGACCCAGTACTTC. Protein sequence: CAWKEGAGETQYF.